This entry features one T cell receptor (beta chain) sequence. This specimen comes from a study of blood T cell repertoires in COVID-19. Study at large: Both acute and convalescent COVID-19 samples were obtained from the United States, Italy and Spain.

V was shortened by 1 base and J by 7 bases, with 13 bases between the two germline ends. Germline loops: CDR1 MGHDK, CDR2 SYGVNS. The CDR3 has 15 amino acids. Assay used: immunoSEQ multiplex PCR; TCRdb lists only in-frame clones, some missing. The sample consists of about 160,000 clones, about 85% of them appearing once. Sequencing used peripheral blood. The chain links TRBV25-1 to TRBJ1-4; D is unresolved. The clonotype was recovered from a man of 80 years or more with COVID-19, enrolled during active disease. The CDR3 region has the DNA TGTGCCAGCAGTGAATCAGGAGGGAAGGGTGAAAAACTGTTTTTT. Translated, it gives CASSESGGKGEKLFF.